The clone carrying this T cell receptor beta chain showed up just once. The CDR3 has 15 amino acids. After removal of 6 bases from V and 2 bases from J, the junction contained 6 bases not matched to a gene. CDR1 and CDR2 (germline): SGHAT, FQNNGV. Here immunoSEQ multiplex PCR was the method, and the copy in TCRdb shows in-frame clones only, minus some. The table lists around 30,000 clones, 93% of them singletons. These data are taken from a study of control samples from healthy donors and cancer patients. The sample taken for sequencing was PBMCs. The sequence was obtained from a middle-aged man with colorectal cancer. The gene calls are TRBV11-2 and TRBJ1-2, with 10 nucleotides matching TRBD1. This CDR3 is CASRTGTGENYGYTF. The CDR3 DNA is TGTGCCAGCAGAACCGGGACAGGGGAGAACTATGGCTACACCTTC.